Below are 14 T cell receptor beta chains sequenced from a single sample in a study of PD-1 blockade in classical Hodgkin lymphoma. After autologous stem cell transplantation all patients relapsed, and prior brentuximab vedotin exposure differed between cohorts. The repertoire was sequenced with immunoSEQ multiplex PCR; TCRdb's copy has only in-frame clones and lacks some. The profile shows 41,000 or so clones, roughly 70% of them singletons. The starting material was peripheral blood mononuclear cells (PBMCs), obtained at baseline. The origin of the receptors is a human donor with classical Hodgkin lymphoma.

This clone was detected only a few times. The chain is built from TRBV27 and TRBJ1-4; D is unclear. The CDR3 is made up of 16 amino acids. V was shortened by 0 bases and J by 2 bases, with 10 bases between the two germline ends. Germline lookup yields CDR1 MNHEY and CDR2 SMNVEV (reference sequence). CDR3 in amino acids: CASSLSQPRTNEKLFF. For the CDR3, the DNA is TGTGCCAGCAGTTTATCGCAGCCAAGGACTAATGAAAAACTGTTTTTT.

This chain links TRBV27 with TRBJ1-3; D unclear. The CDR3 loop spans 14 amino acids. CDR1 and CDR2 (germline): MNHEY, SMNVEV (reference sequence). V lost 4 bases and J lost 2, with 9 bases in between. The CDR3 loop reads CASSSALPGNTIYF. The CDR3 DNA reads as TGTGCCAGCAGTTCCGCGCTTCCTGGAAACACCATATATTTT.

Notes on this clone: Other DNA sequences in this sample translate to the same CDR3. This rearrangement joins TRBV6-5 to TRBJ1-1, with D uncertain. Germline-derived CDR1 and CDR2 are MNHEY and SVGAGI. Trimming took 6 bases from V and 1 from J, leaving 6 bases between them. There are 12 residues in the CDR3. In DNA form, the CDR3 reads TGTGCCAGCAGCGGTGGGAACACTGAAGCTTTCTTT. Amino acids: CASSGGNTEAFF.

This sequence joins TRBV7-6 and TRBJ2-6; D gene ambiguous. The CDR3 is 15 amino acids. Trimming stripped 2 bases from V and 2 bases from J, with 7 bases between. Germline-derived CDR1 and CDR2 are SGHVS and FNYEAQ. CDR3 amino acids: CASSLMLTGANVLTF. The CDR3 region has the DNA TGTGCCAGCAGCTTAATGCTAACTGGGGCCAACGTCCTGACTTTC.

This sequence joins TRBV7-3 and TRBJ2-3, with 14 positions matching TRBD2. The CDR3 spans 18 residues. The germline CDR1 and CDR2 sequences are SGHTA and FQGTGA. V shed 9 bases and J 4 bases; nucleotides not matched to a gene: 15. This chain's CDR3 is CASSLRLGTSGSSDTQYF. The CDR3 DNA reads TGTGCCAGTTCCCTCCGCCTCGGGACTAGCGGGAGCTCAGATACGCAGTATTTT.

The chain carries TRBV29-1 and TRBJ2-2; unclear D gene. Trimming cost V 4 bases and J 0 bases, with 15 bases left between them. Germline V gene data show CDR1 as SQVTM and CDR2 as ANQGSEA. There are 16 residues in the CDR3. Here the CDR3 DNA reads TGCAGCGTTGGAGACGTATTTCCTGCGAACACCGGGGAGCTGTTTTTT. Encoded protein: CSVGDVFPANTGELFF.

The chain carries TRBV27 and TRBJ2-3; perhaps TRBD2 as D (6 bases). The CDR3 consists of 13 residues. The germline V gene has CDR1 MNHEY and CDR2 SMNVEV (reference sequence). Trimming left V 6 bases short and J 8 bases short, with 15 bases between. The CDR3 DNA reads TGTGCCAGCAGCTTGGGACTCCTACTTACGCAGTATTTT. This gives the protein CASSLGLLLTQYF.

V gene TRBV2 combines with J gene TRBJ2-2, with unresolved D. The germline gives CDR1 SNHLY, CDR2 FYNNEI. The germline V and J ends were trimmed by 3 bases and 1 base, with 12 bases remaining between them. This CDR3 comprises 16 residues. The CDR3 reads CASSDGRYQNTGELFF. CDR3 nucleotide sequence: TGTGCCAGCAGTGATGGTCGTTACCAGAACACCGGGGAGCTGTTTTTT. Filled out from reference TRBV2 and TRBJ2-2, the complete variable domain reads EPEVTQTPSHQVTQMGQEVILRCVPISNHLYFYWYRQILGQKVEFLVSFYNNEISEKSEIFDDQFSVERPDGSNFTLKIRSTKLEDSAMYFCASSDGRYQNTGELFFGEGSRLTVL.

The V call is TRBV5-6, the J call TRBJ2-1; tentatively, D is TRBD2 (6 bases). This CDR3 comprises 15 residues. Germline lookup yields CDR1 SGHDT and CDR2 YYEEEE. Trimming cost V 4 bases and J 4 bases, with 15 bases left between them. CDR3 nucleotides: TGTGCCAGCAGCCAAAGACTAGTTTTGTACAATGAGCAGTTCTTC. It yields the protein CASSQRLVLYNEQFF.

The gene calls are TRBV19 and TRBJ2-1; TRBD2 agrees at 14 bases. Per the germline V gene, CDR1 is LNHDA and CDR2 is SQIVND (reference sequence). The J segment lost 3 bases and the V segment lost 4 bases, leaving 8 bases of the junction unmatched. The CDR3 runs to 18 residues. Here the CDR3 reads CASSTETSGRAYYNEQFF. The CDR3 bases are TGTGCCAGTAGTACCGAGACTAGCGGGAGGGCCTACTACAATGAGCAGTTCTTC.

This clone occurred a few times. Other nucleotide sequences from this sample produce the same CDR3. The V call is TRBV7-2, the J call TRBJ1-1; unclear D gene. Trimming took off 2 bases at V and 6 bases at J, with 10 bases between the two ends. The CDR3 extends over 13 amino acids. Looked up from germline, CDR1 is SGHTA and CDR2 is FQGNSA. CDR3 in amino acids: CASSLSQVPEAFF. CDR3 in DNA: TGTGCCAGCAGCTTATCGCAGGTTCCTGAAGCTTTCTTT.

V gene TRBV7-2 combines with J gene TRBJ1-5; 7 nucleotides agree with TRBD1. This CDR3 comprises 15 residues. V shed 5 bases, J shed 3 bases, and the junction held 7 bases outside the gene matches. CDR1 is SGHTA and CDR2 is FQGNSA in the germline V gene. This chain's CDR3 is CASSTRTGINQPQHF. In DNA, the CDR3 is TGTGCCAGCAGCACCCGGACAGGAATCAATCAGCCCCAGCATTTT.

The V gene is TRBV6-6, the J gene TRBJ2-7; 9 positions agree with TRBD1. The CDR3 sequence is 16 residues long. The germline V gene encodes CDR1 MNHNY and CDR2 SVGAGI (reference sequence). Unmatched junction bases numbered 9, after V lost 2 bases and J lost 4 bases. The CDR3 is CASSYALPGQGYEQYF. The DNA for the CDR3 is TGTGCCAGCAGTTACGCGTTACCGGGACAGGGTTACGAGCAGTACTTC.

This clone was observed a single time. This chain joins TRBV5-6 and TRBJ2-5; TRBD1 agrees at 7 bases. The V gene's germline CDR1 is SGHDT and CDR2 YYEEEE. CDR3 length: 14 residues. With V trimmed by 5 bases and J by 5 bases, 9 bases remained unmatched. The CDR3 DNA is TGTGCCAGCAGTTTTAAGACAGGGCCGGAGACCCAGTACTTC. Amino acid sequence: CASSFKTGPETQYF.